Shown below are 23 T cell receptor beta chains from a single sample sequenced in a study of T cell repertoires in cytomegalovirus infection. One entry per CDR3 protein, called by TCRdb with MiXCR from the reads. Of some 350,000 distinct CDR3 sequences listed, 25% to 35% were seen once; the top ten hold roughly 20%. These TCRs are of unknown antigen specificity. The input for sequencing was cultured PBMCs, taken from culture after CMV antigen stimulation. The receptors come from a human donor in good health (CMV status not recorded). Some clones in this sample may be carry-over from other donors' samples.

The V call is TRBV12-3 or TRBV12-4, the J call TRBJ1-3; a weak D match, TRBD1 (6 bases). V gave up 3 bases and J gave up 4 bases, with 16 bases separating them. This CDR3 is 16 amino acids long. The CDR3 sequence: CASSLDSPTLGNTIYF. The CDR3 DNA sequence: TGTGCCAGCAGTTTGGACAGTCCCACTCTCGGAAACACCATATATTTT.

This clonotype was seen at least ten times. This chain uses TRBV4-1 with TRBJ1-5, with 7 bases matching TRBD1. The CDR3 sequence is 14 residues long. V was clipped by 3 bases and J by 4 bases; unmatched bases: 3. CDR1 and CDR2 from the germline V gene are MGHRA and YSYEKL. The DNA for the CDR3 is TGCGCCAGCAGCCACGGACAGGTTAATCAGCCCCAGCATTTT. Its protein product is CASSHGQVNQPQHF.

The V gene is TRBV9, the J gene TRBJ2-1, with D possibly matching TRBD2 (5 bases). CDR3 length: 13 amino acids. Looked up from germline, CDR1 is SGDLS and CDR2 is YYNGEE. The germline V and J ends were trimmed by 2 bases and 6 bases, with 9 bases remaining between them. CDR3 in DNA: TGTGCCAGCAGCGTGGGAGACCTCAATGAGCAGTTCTTC. Encoded protein: CASSVGDLNEQFF.

This clonotype was seen repeatedly, ten times or more. The V gene is TRBV5-4, the J gene TRBJ2-7; TRBD1 matches at 10 bases. The germline V gene has CDR1 SGHNT and CDR2 YYREEE (reference sequence). This CDR3 comprises 15 residues. V shed 0 bases, J shed 5 bases, and the junction held 5 bases outside the gene matches. This chain's CDR3 is CASSLGTGGVHEQYF. In DNA form, the CDR3 reads TGTGCCAGCAGCTTGGGGACAGGGGGTGTCCACGAGCAGTACTTC.

This sequence joins TRBV3-1 and TRBJ1-2; TRBD1 is a possible D gene (5 bases). Per the germline V gene, CDR1 is LGHDT and CDR2 is YNNKEL (reference sequence). V lost 3 bases and J lost 7, with 12 bases in between. CDR3 length equals 13 residues. CDR3 DNA: TGTGCCAGCAGCCACCCCCAGGGCGGTGGCTACACCTTC. Protein sequence: CASSHPQGGGYTF. Drawing the rest from reference TRBV3-1 and TRBJ1-2, the complete variable domain is DTAVSQTPKYLVTQMGNDKSIKCEQNLGHDTMYWYKQDSKKFLKIMFSYNNKELIINETVPNRFSPKSPDKAHLNLHINSLELGDSAVYFCASSHPQGGGYTFGSGTRLTVV.

In this sample, this clonotype turned up many times. The chain employs TRBV7-8 and TRBJ1-1; possibly TRBD1 for D (5 bases). The CDR3 has 14 amino acids. The V gene's germline CDR1 is SGHVS and CDR2 FQNEAQ. Deletions cut 1 base from V and 6 bases from J, with 12 bases between. The CDR3 sequence is CASSLGMQGSEAFF. As DNA, the CDR3 is TGTGCCAGCAGCTTAGGGATGCAGGGATCTGAAGCTTTCTTT.

This clonotype appeared a few times. V gene TRBV12-3 or TRBV12-4 combines with J gene TRBJ2-7; D may be TRBD1 (7 bases). This CDR3 spans 13 amino acids. The V end was cut by 2 bases, the J end by 6 bases, with 11 bases between. CDR3 sequence (DNA): TGTGCCAGCAGTTTACAGGGGGGCTCCGAGCAGTACTTC. The encoded protein is CASSLQGGSEQYF.

This sequence joins TRBV11-2 and TRBJ1-3; a possible D gene is TRBD1 (6 bases). The germline gives CDR1 SGHAT, CDR2 FQNNGV. This CDR3 spans 18 amino acids. With 5 bases removed from V and 0 bases from J, the gap between germline ends came to 20 bases. As DNA, the CDR3 is TGTGCCAGCAGCACCAGCTCACAGGGATACATCTCTGGAAACACCATATATTTT. Its protein is CASSTSSQGYISGNTIYF.

This clonotype was recorded a few times. J is TRBJ2-2 and V is TRBV4-1, with D perhaps TRBD1 or TRBD2 (5 bases each). The CDR3 is made up of 17 amino acids. Germline V gene lookup returns CDR1 MGHRA and CDR2 YSYEKL. The germline V and J ends were trimmed by 4 bases and 0 bases, with 15 bases remaining between them. The CDR3 DNA is TGCGCCAGCAGCCCTGAATTGGGACCTTCGAACACCGGGGAGCTGTTTTTT. It encodes CASSPELGPSNTGELFF.

This clonotype was detected only once. CDR3 sequence (DNA): TGTGCCAGTAGTATAGGAGGGAACGAGCAGTACTTC. This sequence encodes CASSIGGNEQYF. The V and J genes are TRBV19 and TRBJ2-7, with a tentative D call TRBD2 (5 bases). Germline values: CDR1 LNHDA, CDR2 SQIVND (reference sequence). The V gene lost 1 base and the J gene lost 5 bases, with 6 bases spanning the gap. The length of the CDR3 is 12 residues. The complete variable domain, with remaining parts taken from reference TRBV19 and TRBJ2-7, reads DGGITQSPKYLFRKEGQNVTLSCEQNLNHDAMYWYRQDPGQGLRLIYYSQIVNDFQKGDIAEGYSVSREKKESFPLTVTSAQKNPTAFYLCASSIGGNEQYFGPGTRLTVT.

This clonotype was found many times. The CDR3 loop is CASSLMNSGNTGELFF. The CDR3 DNA sequence: TGTGCCAGCAGCTTAATGAATAGCGGGAACACCGGGGAGCTGTTTTTT. The chain carries TRBV7-2 and TRBJ2-2; TRBD2 might be the D (6 bases). CDR1 SGHTA and CDR2 FQGNSA come from the germline V gene. There are 16 residues in the CDR3. Trimming pared 2 bases from V and 1 base from J, leaving 11 bases between.

The V and J genes are TRBV30 and TRBJ1-2; 7 positions match TRBD1. J lost 4 bases, V lost 1 base, and 6 bases had no gene match. The length of the CDR3 is 14 residues. Germline CDR1 is GTSNPN and CDR2 is SVGIG (reference sequence). In nucleotides, the CDR3 is TGTGCCTGGAGTGACACAGGGGTTTTCTATGGCTACACCTTC. Translating gives CAWSDTGVFYGYTF.

The J gene is TRBJ2-1, the V gene TRBV6-1; D possibly corresponds to TRBD2 (6 bases). The CDR3 loop spans 17 amino acids. V dropped 4 bases and J dropped 3 bases, with 19 bases sitting between them. The germline V gene encodes CDR1 MNHNS and CDR2 SASEGT. CDR3 coding DNA: TGTGCCAGCAGTGTCAGGACTCTGGCGGGAAGCTACAATGAGCAGTTCTTC. Its protein is CASSVRTLAGSYNEQFF.

The chain employs TRBV6-5 and TRBJ1-2; 8 bases map to TRBD1. Looked up from germline, CDR1 is MNHEY and CDR2 is SVGAGI. CDR3 length: 16 amino acids. Trimming cost V 0 bases and J 3 bases; bases outside gene matches: 6. The CDR3 sequence: CASSYSAGGVDYGYTF. As DNA, the CDR3 is TGTGCCAGCAGTTACTCGGCAGGGGGCGTAGACTATGGCTACACCTTC.

The rearrangement joins TRBV6-1 to TRBJ2-7; TRBD2 agrees at 7 bases. This CDR3 is built from 15 residues. V lost 3 bases to trimming and J lost 3 bases; unmatched junction nucleotides: 8. Germline loops: CDR1 MNHNS, CDR2 SASEGT. The CDR3 coding sequence is TGTGCCAGCAGTGAGGGGGACTATCAGGTCTACGAGCAGTACTTC. It specifies CASSEGDYQVYEQYF.

This clonotype has a handful of counts. The chain joins TRBV6-5 to TRBJ1-1; weak D call: TRBD1 (6 bases). Looked up from germline, CDR1 is MNHEY and CDR2 is SVGAGI. The CDR3 consists of 15 residues. V shed 2 bases and J shed 4 bases, with 14 bases lying between them. CDR3 DNA sequence: TGTGCCAGCAGTTACACAAATACAGGGTTCACTGAAGCTTTCTTT. It translates to CASSYTNTGFTEAFF.

This chain uses TRBV4-1 with TRBJ1-1; D gene unclear. The CDR3 contains 15 residues. The germline V gene has CDR1 MGHRA and CDR2 YSYEKL. V lost 4 bases and J lost 0, with 12 bases in between. CDR3: CASSLFDTMNTEAFF. In DNA form, the CDR3 reads TGCGCCAGCAGCCTCTTCGACACTATGAACACTGAAGCTTTCTTT.

This sequence joins TRBV7-3 and TRBJ2-2; tentatively, D is TRBD1 (6 bases). Per the germline V gene, CDR1 is SGHTA and CDR2 is FQGTGA. The CDR3 runs to 17 residues. V gave up 2 bases and J gave up 2 bases, with 15 bases separating them. The CDR3 loop reads CASSLLSRGRNTGELFF. The CDR3 DNA is TGTGCCAGCAGCTTATTAAGCAGGGGCAGAAACACCGGGGAGCTGTTTTTT. Full variable domain (rest looked up from reference TRBV7-3 and TRBJ2-2): GAGVSQTPSNKVTEKGKYVELRCDPISGHTALYWYRQSLGQGPEFLIYFQGTGAADDSGLPNDRFFAVRPEGSVSTLKIQRTERGDSAVYLCASSLLSRGRNTGELFFGEGSRLTVL.

This clonotype was observed once. This chain connects TRBV10-3 to TRBJ1-6, with 7 bases that match TRBD1. J lost 7 bases, V lost 3 bases, and 3 bases had no gene match. The germline V gene encodes CDR1 ENHRY and CDR2 SYGVKD. The CDR3 is made up of 14 amino acids. This CDR3 reads CAISEGTANSPLHF. In DNA form, the CDR3 reads TGTGCCATCAGTGAAGGGACAGCCAATTCACCCCTCCACTTT.

This clonotype was detected only a few times. The CDR3 nucleotides are TGTGCCAGCAGTTTCGAGACTAGCGGGGGGCCGGTTTCCAAAAACATTCAGTACTTC. This codes for CASSFETSGGPVSKNIQYF. The V and J genes are TRBV12-3 or TRBV12-4 and TRBJ2-4; 13 nucleotides agree with TRBD2. CDR3 length: 19 amino acids. Germline trimming cut 3 bases from V and 2 bases from J; bases unmatched to any gene: 10.

This clonotype came up many times. The chain employs TRBV4-2 and TRBJ2-7; 10 bases line up with TRBD1. V lost 0 bases and J lost 6; bases outside the gene matches: 8. The CDR3 spans 16 residues. Germline loops: CDR1 LGHNA, CDR2 YNFKEQ. The CDR3 sequence: CASSQDTGTGAIEQYF. The CDR3, as DNA: TGTGCCAGCAGCCAAGATACTGGGACAGGGGCCATCGAGCAGTACTTC.

The rearrangement links TRBV5-6 to TRBJ2-3; TRBD2 matches at 14 bases. Trimming removed 3 bases from V and 0 bases from J; junction bases left unmatched: 9. This CDR3 comprises 19 residues. Germline V gene data show CDR1 as SGHDT and CDR2 as YYEEEE. The CDR3 is CASSSPLTSGRASTDTQYF. The CDR3 DNA sequence: TGTGCCAGCAGCTCACCGCTGACTAGCGGGAGGGCTAGCACAGATACGCAGTATTTT.

The chain employs TRBV12-3 or TRBV12-4 and TRBJ2-1; D is ambiguous. The CDR3 spans 12 residues. Trimming shortened V by 5 bases and J by 8 bases, and 10 bases separated the two germline ends. CDR3 nucleotide sequence: TGTGCCAGCAGTCCCTCTCCTGATGAGCAGTTCTTC. This translates into CASSPSPDEQFF.